The entry below gives a single T cell receptor (beta chain) sequence along with its context. Ages ranged from 18 to 89 years, with residence in approximately 25 US areas. Assignments of participants to cohorts depended upon their own reported clinical history. The data originate from a study of blood T cell repertoires in COVID-19. Study summary: From the United States, Italy and Spain came samples of acute and convalescent COVID-19. The analysed material was cDNA or gDNA that came from T cells, B-cell-depleted T cells, or PBMCs.

Method: immunoSEQ multiplex PCR; TCRdb's copy keeps in-frame clones and lacks some. This table holds about 300,000 clones, around 86% found once. The V and J ends lost 0 bases and 4 bases respectively, with 10 bases between them. The germline CDR1 and CDR2 sequences are SGHRS and YFSETQ. The CDR3 contains 14 residues. This clonotype was sampled from a man aged 30 to 45 who had recovered from COVID-19. The J gene is TRBJ1-2, the V gene TRBV5-1; D gene uncertain. Specimen: PBMCs or T cells enriched from blood (not recorded which). CDR3 nucleotide sequence: TGCGCCAGCAGCTTGGATTCTAATGGCTATGGCTACACCTTC. This encodes CASSLDSNGYGYTF.